This TCR beta chain was found in a study of human thymus T cells. Findings and limits, study-wide: Related reports documented highly overlapping thymic repertoires among unrelated individuals. Apparent bias marked the V and J gene usage of thymic and blood repertoires.

Thymic samples were excised during corrective heart operations. All donors were healthy Finnish infants who were undergoing corrective surgery to treat congenital heart defects. CDR3 size: 13 residues. Per the germline V gene, CDR1 is SGHVS and CDR2 is FNYEAQ. Trimming took 8 bases from V and 5 from J, leaving 15 bases between them. Remarks on this clone: The antigen is not known.

Repertoires were generated with immunoSEQ multiplex PCR, while TCRdb's copy carries only in-frame clones and drops some. This sample carries 55,000 to 85,000 clones, roughly 94% of them seen once, and the ten largest clones take approximately 0.032%. The sequencing input was thymus tissue. This TCR came from a girl in the first two years of life with a congenital heart defect but otherwise immunologically healthy. J is TRBJ2-5 and V is TRBV7-6; no definite D call. CDR3 amino acids: CASHRRVGETQYF. The CDR3 DNA follows: TGTGCCAGCCATAGACGGGTCGGGGAGACCCAGTACTTC.